The clone carrying this T cell receptor beta chain came up a few times. Antigen specificity is unknown. Together with a sample-barcoded 5' primer, a J-beta primer mix was included in a second PCR lasting about 7 to 12 cycles. Each CDR3 protein is one row after TCRdb ran MiXCR on the 5' RACE reads. Among over 1,200,000 distinct CDR3 sequences, around 55% were seen once, and the ten largest hold over 6.5%. This entry is derived from a study of blood T cells in healthy people across ages. Overall study findings and caveats: Per million T cells, the diversity of TCR beta decreased roughly linearly as age advanced. When set beside aged donors, long-lived donors presented more naive CD4+ cells and higher diversity.

The origin of this receptor is a man in his late teens or twenties in good health. Sequenced material: blood.

CDR3 DNA sequence: TGTGCCTGGAGTTGGGAGGACGGTGAAGCTTTCTTT. The encoded protein is CAWSWEDGEAFF. The chain combines TRBV30 with TRBJ1-1; D is ambiguous. Between the trimmed V and J ends, which lost 2 bases and 7 bases, there was a span of 11 bases. CDR3 length equals 12 residues. Germline CDR1 is GTSNPN and CDR2 is SVGIG (reference sequence).